The 29 T cell receptor beta chains in this list originate from one sample, sequenced in a study of blood T cells in healthy people across ages (dated by TCRdb to between 2014 and 2016). Library creation used 5' RACE. The reads were generated on an Illumina HiSeq 2500. A second PCR of roughly 6 to 12 cycles was run with a J-beta primer mix and a sample-barcoded 5' primer. Through fastp at Q25 and MiXCR, TCRdb rebuilt clones from the public reads, retaining in-frame beta chains. A single entry per CDR3 protein holds the most common genes and DNA from its merged rows. This sample comprises about 570,000 distinct CDR3 sequences, 27% of them detected only once. The ten largest account for 15% to 20% of the sample. The sequenced sample consisted of blood. These TCRs come from a woman in her 70s in good health.

V gene TRBV29-1 combines with J gene TRBJ1-2; D gene unclear. CDR3 size: 12 residues. Germline lookup yields CDR1 SQVTM and CDR2 ANQGSEA. The V and J ends lost 6 bases and 0 bases respectively, with 8 bases between them. DNA of the CDR3: TGCAGCGTCGAAACAGCTAACTATGGCTACACCTTC. Its protein product is CSVETANYGYTF.

The V and J genes are TRBV10-3 and TRBJ1-2; no firm D call. Germline CDR1 ENHRY, CDR2 SYGVKD. Between the trimmed V and J ends, which lost 7 bases and 8 bases, there was a span of 17 bases. This CDR3 spans 13 amino acids. The CDR3 sequence: CAIKEEGIEGYTF. DNA of the CDR3: TGTGCCATCAAGGAGGAAGGGATAGAAGGCTACACCTTC.

V is TRBV4-1 and J is TRBJ2-4; 11 positions agree with TRBD2. This CDR3 is 17 amino acids long. Germline V CDR1 and CDR2: MGHRA, YSYEKL. Trimming took 2 bases from V and 1 from J; bases not matched to a gene: 4. DNA of the CDR3: TGCGCCAGCAGCCAACCGACTAGCGGGGTTGCCAAAAACATTCAGTACTTC. Translating gives CASSQPTSGVAKNIQYF.

This clonotype was observed at least ten times. The chain links TRBV6-5 to TRBJ2-3; 14 bases fit TRBD2. This CDR3 comprises 16 residues. V gave up 6 bases and J gave up 6 bases; unmatched junction bases: 8. Germline CDR1 and CDR2: MNHEY and SVGAGI. The DNA for the CDR3 is TGTGCCAGCAGCCAAGGACTAGCGGGGGGCCAGGATACGCAGTATTTT. This sequence encodes CASSQGLAGGQDTQYF.

The chain couples TRBV20-1 to TRBJ1-4, with a possible D match to TRBD1 (5 bases). This CDR3 comprises 16 residues. Germline CDR1 and CDR2: DFQATT and SNEGSKA (reference sequence). The germline V and J ends were trimmed by 0 bases and 5 bases, with 16 bases remaining between them. CDR3 in amino acids: CSARDRLGTENEKLFF. The CDR3 bases are TGCAGTGCTAGAGATCGGTTGGGGACGGAGAATGAAAAACTGTTTTTT.

This chain connects TRBV9 to TRBJ1-5, with TRBD1 as a possible D gene (5 bases). The ends were cut back, 0 bases at V and 5 bases at J, with 12 bases in the middle. From germline, CDR1 is SGDLS and CDR2 YYNGEE. This CDR3 is built from 15 residues. This CDR3 is CASSVDPGLYQPQHF. The CDR3, as DNA: TGTGCCAGCAGCGTAGATCCAGGGCTATATCAGCCCCAGCATTTT.

The rearrangement links TRBV29-1 to TRBJ2-1; 7 positions agree with TRBD2. V was pared by 4 bases and J by 7 bases, with 4 bases of the junction left unmatched. This CDR3 has 12 residues. Looked up from germline, CDR1 is SQVTM and CDR2 is ANQGSEA. The CDR3 here is CSVGAGFNEQFF. CDR3 DNA sequence: TGCAGCGTTGGAGCGGGGTTTAATGAGCAGTTCTTC.

The chain recombines TRBV20-1 with TRBJ2-3; TRBD1 is a possible D gene (6 bases). The CDR3 is 15 amino acids. Deletions cut 6 bases from V and 1 base from J, with 17 bases between. CDR1 is DFQATT, CDR2 SNEGSKA, per germline (reference sequence). The CDR3 reads CSAKGQGRGTDTQYF. In nucleotides, the CDR3 is TGCAGTGCCAAAGGTCAGGGGCGAGGCACAGATACGCAGTATTTT.

In this sample, this clonotype turned up a few times. V gene TRBV7-2 combines with J gene TRBJ2-4; TRBD1 agrees at 9 bases. Losses at the gene ends were 5 bases for V and 6 bases for J; bases not matched to a gene: 8. Germline V gene data show CDR1 as SGHTA and CDR2 as FQGNSA. CDR3 size: 15 residues. CDR3 DNA sequence: TGTGCCAGCAGCCCCATACCGACAGGGGGAAACATTCAGTACTTC. It codes for CASSPIPTGGNIQYF.

J is TRBJ2-1 and V is TRBV7-9; D is uncertain. There are 16 residues in the CDR3. Germline V gene data show CDR1 as SEHNR and CDR2 as FQNEAQ (reference sequence). Trimming removed 3 bases at V and 6 bases at J, with 18 bases between. This CDR3 is CASSLRIQVTGNEQFF. CDR3 DNA: TGTGCCAGCAGCTTGAGGATCCAGGTCACGGGCAATGAGCAGTTCTTC.

The CDR3 loop is CASSSGQGDRSYNEQFF. For the CDR3, the DNA is TGTGCCAGCAGCTCAGGACAGGGAGACCGATCCTACAATGAGCAGTTCTTC. V gene TRBV7-2 combines with J gene TRBJ2-1; 8 bases fit TRBD1. Germline V gene lookup returns CDR1 SGHTA and CDR2 FQGNSA. This CDR3 comprises 17 residues. The trim removed 4 bases at V and 1 base at J, leaving 9 bases unmatched.

This clonotype showed up many times. The rearrangement uses TRBV7-3 and TRBJ1-1, with a weak D call TRBD1 (5 bases). Trimming pared 5 bases from V and 2 bases from J, leaving 9 bases between. This CDR3 region has 13 residues. From germline, CDR1 is SGHTA and CDR2 FQGTGA. CDR3 nucleotide sequence: TGTGCCAGCAGCCGACAGCCAAACACTGAAGCTTTCTTT. It yields the protein CASSRQPNTEAFF.

This clonotype was seen a handful of times. Without the conserved terminal phenylalanine or tryptophan, this CDR3 likely stems from a read error. This chain's CDR3 is CATSRSLGRGNTEAFL. The DNA for the CDR3 is TGTGCCACCAGCAGATCACTCGGAAGGGGCAACACTGAAGCTTTCCTT. The chain uses TRBV15 and TRBJ1-1; weak D call: TRBD1 (5 bases). Germline-derived CDR1 and CDR2 are LNHNV and YYDKDF (reference sequence). V lost 2 bases and J 2 bases, leaving 15 bases between the germline ends. The CDR3 contains 16 residues.

The rearrangement links TRBV5-1 to TRBJ2-5; 10 nucleotides agree with TRBD2. Trimming at V came to 3 bases and at J to 0 bases, leaving 2 bases not matched to a gene. The CDR3 is made up of 15 amino acids. Germline V gene lookup returns CDR1 SGHRS and CDR2 YFSETQ. CDR3 bases: TGCGCCAGCAGCTGGGGGACTAGCGACCAAGAGACCCAGTACTTC. It encodes CASSWGTSDQETQYF.

The chain links TRBV3-1 to TRBJ2-3; maybe TRBD2 (6 bases). CDR3 length: 13 residues. Deletions cut 4 bases from V and 7 bases from J, with 12 bases between. The V gene's germline CDR1 is LGHDT and CDR2 YNNKEL (reference sequence). CDR3 in DNA: TGTGCCAGCAGCCCCTGGGGGACTCATACGCAGTATTTT. This translates into CASSPWGTHTQYF.

The chain employs TRBV21-1 and TRBJ1-5. TRBV21-1 is listed as a pseudogene. The CDR3 runs 13 residues. CDR3 protein: CASSKGRGRAQHF. The CDR3, as DNA: TGTGCCAGCAGCAAGGGACGAGGGAGGGCCCAGCATTTT.

Note on this clonotype: Possible read error: a much larger clone is one base away. V is TRBV11-1 and J is TRBJ1-1; D unresolved. Germline CDR1 reads SGHAT; CDR2 reads FQDESV (reference sequence). The V end lost 4 bases, the J end lost 3 bases, and 9 bases lay between the germline ends. This CDR3 is built from 13 residues. This chain's CDR3 is CASSYGEDTEAFF. Here the CDR3 DNA reads TGTGCCAGCAGCTATGGGGAAGACACTGAAGCTTTCTTT.

The chain combines TRBV9 with TRBJ2-1; 8 bases are shared with TRBD2. The CDR3 spans 15 residues. Trimming removed 0 bases from V and 5 bases from J; junction bases left unmatched: 4. Germline CDR1 is SGDLS and CDR2 is YYNGEE. The CDR3 spells CASSVEASGHNEQFF. CDR3 coding DNA: TGTGCCAGCAGCGTAGAGGCTAGCGGGCACAATGAGCAGTTCTTC.

The genes are TRBV5-6 and TRBJ2-7; no clear D. Germline CDR1 and CDR2: SGHDT and YYEEEE. The CDR3 sequence is 12 residues long. V was trimmed by 2 bases and J by 6 bases, leaving 9 bases between them. CDR3 in amino acids: CASSFGRAEQYF. The CDR3 DNA is TGTGCCAGCAGCTTCGGCAGAGCCGAGCAGTACTTC.

The chain is built from TRBV14 and TRBJ2-3; D is unresolved. Trimming took off 4 bases at V and 6 bases at J, with 11 bases between the two ends. The CDR3 extends over 13 amino acids. Germline CDR1 and CDR2: SGHDN and FVKESK. As DNA, the CDR3 is TGTGCCAGCAGCCCACAAATCGGGGATACGCAGTATTTT. Translating it yields CASSPQIGDTQYF.

A few counts support this clonotype. The chain recombines TRBV12-3 or TRBV12-4 with TRBJ2-1, with D perhaps given as TRBD1 or TRBD2 (5 bases each). Deletions cut 5 bases from V and 9 bases from J, with 14 bases between. There are 13 residues in the CDR3. The CDR3 is CASSLLAGSEQFF. In nucleotides, the CDR3 is TGTGCCAGCAGTCTACTTGCAGGGAGTGAGCAGTTCTTC.

This clonotype showed up just a few times. The J gene is TRBJ1-4, the V gene TRBV20-1; 9 nucleotides match TRBD1. The CDR3 runs to 13 residues. Germline lookup yields CDR1 DFQATT and CDR2 SNEGSKA (reference sequence). Trimming cost V 5 bases and J 8 bases; bases outside gene matches: 6. This CDR3 is CSAQDRGEEKLFF. The CDR3 DNA sequence: TGCAGTGCTCAAGACAGGGGGGAAGAAAAACTGTTTTTT.

The CDR3 bases are TGTGCCAGCAGTCGTGGACAGGGAAGCAATCAGCCCCAGCATTTT. Protein sequence: CASSRGQGSNQPQHF. The rearrangement links TRBV6-2 or TRBV6-3 to TRBJ1-5, with TRBD1 matching over 8 bases. The length of the CDR3 is 15 residues. J gave up 1 base and V 5 bases, and 4 bases lay outside the gene matches. Germline CDR1 is MNHEY and CDR2 is SVGEGT.

This clonotype has more than one count but fewer than ten. A much more abundant neighbour one base away suggests this may be a read error. CDR3 region: CASSFTGDPRNEQCF. The CDR3, as DNA: TGTGCCAGCAGCTTCACAGGGGACCCACGGAACGAGCAGTGCTTC. V and J are TRBV7-2 and TRBJ2-7; TRBD1 aligns across 7 bases. From germline, CDR1 is SGHTA and CDR2 FQGNSA. The CDR3 spans 15 residues.

The chain links TRBV12-3 or TRBV12-4 to TRBJ2-3; D is unresolved. V was trimmed by 2 bases and J by 6 bases, leaving 9 bases between them. The CDR3 runs to 13 residues. The CDR3 DNA reads TGTGCCAGCAGTTTACATGTGAGGGATACGCAGTATTTT. Protein: CASSLHVRDTQYF.

This clonotype showed up just a few times. V usage is TRBV12-3 or TRBV12-4 and J usage is TRBJ2-4; no clear D. The V end was cut by 6 bases, the J end by 6 bases, with 9 bases between. This CDR3 contains 12 residues. The CDR3 DNA reads TGTGCCAGCAGAACCGAGGCAAACATTCAGTACTTC. It translates to CASRTEANIQYF.

This clonotype was seen at least ten times. The gene calls are TRBV28 and TRBJ2-5; D is uncertain. Per germline, CDR1 MDHEN and CDR2 SYDVKM. This CDR3 is built from 12 residues. With 3 bases removed from V and 5 bases from J, the gap between germline ends came to 7 bases. The CDR3 bases are TGTGCCAGCAGTTTCCCGACGGAGACCCAGTACTTC. Its translation: CASSFPTETQYF.

The CDR3 loop reads CASSKPDIYEQYF. DNA for the CDR3: TGCGCCAGCAGTAAACCGGACATATACGAGCAGTACTTC. The rearrangement links TRBV5-1 to TRBJ2-7; possible D gene TRBD1, 5 bases. Germline V gene sequence: CDR1 SGHRS, CDR2 YFSETQ. CDR3 size: 13 residues. V lost 5 bases to trimming and J lost 4 bases, with 13 bases between them.

This rearrangement joins TRBV7-2 to TRBJ2-3; 8 nucleotides align to TRBD2. Germline V gene lookup returns CDR1 SGHTA and CDR2 FQGNSA. The CDR3 is made up of 17 amino acids. J lost 1 base, V lost 3 bases, and 9 bases had no gene match. The CDR3 sequence is CASSFGRAGGRTDTQYF. Written as DNA, the CDR3 is TGTGCCAGCAGCTTTGGACGCGCGGGGGGACGCACAGATACGCAGTATTTT.